This T cell receptor (beta chain) was sequenced in a study of technical replicates of blood from a handful of donors. Clones were read by immunoSEQ multiplex PCR, and TCRdb kept only the in-frame ones, dropping some. This table has roughly 70,000 clones, roughly 93% appearing once. Germline loops: CDR1 LGHNA, CDR2 YSLEER. This CDR3 has 11 residues. Trimming removed 3 bases from V and 10 bases from J, with 9 bases in between. This TCR derives from a human donor in good health. The sample comprised T cells isolated from PBMCs. This rearrangement joins TRBV4-3 to TRBJ2-5, with D maybe TRBD2 (6 bases). CDR3 in amino acids: CASSQGLVQYF. CDR3 sequence (DNA): TGCGCCAGCAGCCAGGGACTGGTCCAGTACTTC.